This entry is about one T cell receptor (beta chain). This sample is part of a study of blood T cell repertoires in COVID-19. Across the study: COVID-19 samples, acute and convalescent, were from the United States, Italy and Spain. PBMCs, B-cell-depleted T cells, or T cells provided the cDNA or gDNA that made up the material.

The V gene end was trimmed by 7 bases and the J gene end by 2 bases; junction bases not matched to a gene: 5. There are 14 residues in the CDR3. Germline lookup yields CDR1 KGHDR and CDR2 SFDVKD. In the authors' methods: It was from reference gene primer amplification that nucleated cell counts were estimated. Produced via immunoSEQ multiplex PCR; TCRdb's table is partial and in-frame only. V, J and clone size derive from that table, while D and trimming were established from the DNA sequence. The profile shows 200,000 to 250,000 clones, 86% of them singletons. Sequenced: peripheral blood. The chain combines TRBV24-1 with TRBJ2-3; 7 bases fit TRBD1. This TCR was recovered from a man aged 25-45 years who had recovered from COVID-19. The DNA of the CDR3 is TGTGCCACCAGGGGACAGCCAGTCACAGATACGCAGTATTTT. The encoded protein is CATRGQPVTDTQYF.